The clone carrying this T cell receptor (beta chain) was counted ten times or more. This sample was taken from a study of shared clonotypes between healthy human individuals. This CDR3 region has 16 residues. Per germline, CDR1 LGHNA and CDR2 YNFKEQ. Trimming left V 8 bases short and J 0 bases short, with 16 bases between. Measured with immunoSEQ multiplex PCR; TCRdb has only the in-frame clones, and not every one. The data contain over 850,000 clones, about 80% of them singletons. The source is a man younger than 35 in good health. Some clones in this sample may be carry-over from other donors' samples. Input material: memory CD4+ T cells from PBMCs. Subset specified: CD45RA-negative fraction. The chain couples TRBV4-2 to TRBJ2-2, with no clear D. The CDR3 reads CASRVQPNTNTGELFF. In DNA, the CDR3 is TGTGCCAGCCGCGTTCAGCCGAATACGAACACCGGGGAGCTGTTTTTT.